The present entry profiles one TCR beta chain with its context. The antigen it binds to is not known. The sample holds no much larger clone one base away, and base qualities are not on file. This entry comes from a study of T cell repertoires in cytomegalovirus infection (dated by TCRdb to between 2018 and 2020). Looking at the study overall: The HLA type of each donor mattered for the analysis, because public TCR beta signatures pointed to carriage of CMV infection along with the matching HLA type.

Sequenced on an Illumina HiSeq 1500. TCRdb itself trimmed the public reads at Q25 with fastp, ran MiXCR and retained productive beta chains. Rows are unified per CDR3 protein, each entry keeping the most common DNA and genes. The sample table records about 740,000 distinct CDR3 sequences; 35% to 40% of these occur just once. Clones ranked in the top ten supply 2.5% to 3.5% of the sample. What the work shows at the level of the full study, not this receptor alone: The ex vivo response was dominated by HLA-C-restricted CMV-specific TCR beta clonotypes, which also provided the single most frequent clonotype in two of eight donors. In both this cohort and an independent cohort of 352 donors, the cumulative frequency of public TCR beta family members distinguished carriers of CMV infection plus the relevant HLA type.

Sequenced input: PBMCs. The sequence was collected from a human donor in good health (CMV status not recorded). Some clones in this sample may be carry-over from other donors' samples.

The nucleotides read TGCAGTGCTTCGGGACAGGAGGGGAACACCATATATTTT. Translation gives CSASGQEGNTIYF. This sequence uses TRBV20-1 and TRBJ1-3; 8 bases in the junction line up with TRBD1. Measured from the cysteine to the phenylalanine, the CDR3 is 13 residues long. Only the CDR3 DNA is retained, 39 bases long and in frame from the first base. CDR1 and CDR2 are read off the germline V gene (reference sequence) as DFQATT and SNEGSKA. Relative to germline, V is missing 5 bases and J is missing 7 bases, with 7 bases of the junction outside any gene match.